The T cell receptor beta chain under discussion was sequenced for a study of T cell responses to AZD1222 COVID-19 vaccine. Points from the study as a whole: Breadth and depth of Spike-specific TCRs rose after two AZD1222 doses. Targeting of unmutated variant regions was reportedly seen in nearly half of spike-specific TCRs.

Repertoires were generated with immunoSEQ multiplex PCR, while TCRdb's copy carries only in-frame clones and drops some. This table holds about 140,000 clones, around nine tenths found once. With respect to this clone: Its specificity is unknown.

The TCR comes from an adult in good health. This specimen consisted of peripheral blood, obtained on day 0 of AZD1222 vaccination.

The chain's CDR3 is CASSIQGQGRSNQPQHF. The CDR3 bases are TGTGCCAGTAGTATCCAGGGACAGGGTAGGAGCAATCAGCCCCAGCATTTT. The genes are TRBV19 and TRBJ1-5, with TRBD1 matching 9 bases. The CDR3 covers 17 residues. From germline, CDR1 is LNHDA and CDR2 SQIVND (reference sequence). Unmatched junction bases numbered 7, after V lost 3 bases and J lost 1 base.